The present T cell receptor (beta chain) was sequenced within a study of blood T cell repertoires in COVID-19. As for the study in general: PBMCs, B-cell-depleted T cells, or T cells were the source of the cDNA or gDNA that made up the material.

How the authors handled the data: By means of reference gene primer amplification, nucleated cell counts were estimated. The repertoire was sequenced with immunoSEQ multiplex PCR; TCRdb's copy has only in-frame clones and lacks some. For V, J and clone size, that table is used; D and trimming come from the DNA. The sample yields roughly 200,000 clones, 70% to 90% seen once. CDR1 MGHRA and CDR2 YSYEKL come from the germline V gene. CDR3 length: 15 amino acids. Unmatched junction bases numbered 7, after V lost 4 bases and J lost 10 bases. The specimen sequenced was peripheral blood. The origin of this receptor is a man in his 60s with acute or convalescent COVID-19. The chain couples TRBV4-1 to TRBJ1-6, with 10 bases identical to TRBD1. The CDR3 reads CASSPRDRGGSPLHF. CDR3 bases: TGCGCCAGCAGCCCCCGGGACAGGGGAGGGTCACCCCTCCACTTT.